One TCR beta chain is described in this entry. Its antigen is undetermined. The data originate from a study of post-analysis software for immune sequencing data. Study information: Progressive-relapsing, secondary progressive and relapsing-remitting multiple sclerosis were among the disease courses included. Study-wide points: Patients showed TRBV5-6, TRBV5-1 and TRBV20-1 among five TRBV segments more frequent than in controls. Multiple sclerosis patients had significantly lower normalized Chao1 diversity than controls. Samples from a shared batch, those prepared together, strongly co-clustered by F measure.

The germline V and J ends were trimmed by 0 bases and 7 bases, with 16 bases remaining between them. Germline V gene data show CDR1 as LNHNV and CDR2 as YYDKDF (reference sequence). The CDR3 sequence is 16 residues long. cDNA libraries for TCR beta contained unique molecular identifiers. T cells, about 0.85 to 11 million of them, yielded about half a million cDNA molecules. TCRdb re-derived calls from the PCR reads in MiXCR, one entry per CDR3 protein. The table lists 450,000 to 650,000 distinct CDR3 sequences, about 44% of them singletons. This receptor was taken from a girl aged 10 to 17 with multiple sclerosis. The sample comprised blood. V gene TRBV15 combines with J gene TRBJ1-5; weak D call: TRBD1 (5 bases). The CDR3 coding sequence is TGTGCCACCAGCAGAGATCCGCCAAGGGGAGGACAGCCCCAGCATTTT. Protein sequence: CATSRDPPRGGQPQHF. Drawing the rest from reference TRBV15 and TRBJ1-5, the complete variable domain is DAMVIQNPRYQVTQFGKPVTLSCSQTLNHNVMYWYQQKSSQAPKLLFHYYDKDFNNEADTPDNFQSRRPNTSFCFLDIRSPGLGDTAMYLCATSRDPPRGGQPQHFGDGTRLSIL.